Below, 14 T cell receptor beta chains from the same sample are listed, as sequenced in a study of CD8 T cells in Susac syndrome. Random-hexamer reverse transcription was applied to roughly 0.5 to 1 ug RNA. Each CDR3 protein is one row after TCRdb ran MiXCR on the immunoSEQ multiplex PCR reads. Of 200,000 to 250,000 distinct CDR3 sequences in the sample, roughly 90% are singletons; the top ten hold around 0.15%. Sequencing used CD8+ T cells from PBMCs. The receptors come from a human donor with multiple sclerosis.

This chain joins TRBV7-9 and TRBJ2-1, with a weak D call TRBD1 (6 bases). CDR1 SEHNR and CDR2 FQNEAQ come from the germline V gene (reference sequence). V was shortened by 4 bases and J by 5 bases, with 15 bases between the two germline ends. This CDR3 spans 15 amino acids. The CDR3 is CASSSYRDPHNEQFF. Written as DNA, the CDR3 is TGTGCCAGCAGCTCCTACAGGGATCCCCACAATGAGCAGTTCTTC.

V is TRBV2 and J is TRBJ1-5; D is unclear. Trimming removed 3 bases from V and 2 bases from J, with 5 bases in between. The CDR3 spans 13 residues. Germline CDR1 is SNHLY and CDR2 is FYNNEI. The CDR3 region is CASSDWGNQPQHF. The CDR3 DNA reads TGTGCCAGCAGTGACTGGGGCAATCAGCCCCAGCATTTT.

The chain recombines TRBV29-1 with TRBJ2-5, with D possibly matching TRBD1 (6 bases). Looked up from germline, CDR1 is SQVTM and CDR2 is ANQGSEA. This CDR3 is 15 amino acids long. Trimming left V 1 base short and J 6 bases short, with 18 bases between. DNA of the CDR3: TGCAGCGTTGAAGTTCCCCGACAGGCTGAAAAGACCCAGTACTTC. Translated, it gives CSVEVPRQAEKTQYF.

This clonotype showed up just once. The chain recombines TRBV25-1 with TRBJ2-1; possibly TRBD1 or TRBD2 for D (6 bases each). Germline CDR1 reads MGHDK; CDR2 reads SYGVNS. This CDR3 is built from 14 residues. The V gene lost 0 bases and the J gene lost 8 bases, with 11 bases spanning the gap. The DNA of the CDR3 is TGTGCCAGCAGTGAATATGGGGGGCGGGATGAGCAGTTCTTC. Amino acid sequence: CASSEYGGRDEQFF.

The V call is TRBV11-2, the J call TRBJ2-2; 12 bases match TRBD2. With 5 bases clipped from V and 1 base from J, the junction kept 14 bases outside the gene matches. The length of the CDR3 is 20 residues. In germline, CDR1 is SGHAT, CDR2 FQNNGV. The chain's CDR3 is CASSPTTELAGGRNTGELFF. The CDR3 DNA reads as TGTGCCAGCAGCCCGACGACTGAACTAGCGGGGGGCCGGAACACCGGGGAGCTGTTTTTT.

Only one count was recorded for this clonotype. This rearrangement joins TRBV5-6 to TRBJ2-1, with TRBD1 matching 10 bases. V was clipped by 4 bases and J by 9 bases; unmatched bases: 7. Germline V gene sequence: CDR1 SGHDT, CDR2 YYEEEE. The CDR3 has 14 residues. Here the CDR3 DNA reads TGTGCCAGCAGCCGACAGGGGGCTGCGCTTGAGCAGTTCTTC. As protein: CASSRQGAALEQFF.

This sequence joins TRBV3-1 and TRBJ2-7; 9 bases are shared with TRBD1. Germline trimming cut 3 bases from V and 3 bases from J; bases unmatched to any gene: 6. The germline gives CDR1 LGHDT, CDR2 YNNKEL (reference sequence). The CDR3 runs to 15 residues. CDR3 nucleotide sequence: TGTGCCAGCAGCCATCCCGGACAGGGGAGCTACGAGCAGTACTTC. Its protein is CASSHPGQGSYEQYF.

This clonotype has only one observation. The rearrangement uses TRBV24-1 and TRBJ2-2, with 9 bases that match TRBD1. Per germline, CDR1 KGHDR and CDR2 SFDVKD. The J segment lost 9 bases and the V segment lost 3 bases, leaving 7 bases of the junction unmatched. The CDR3 runs 15 residues. The CDR3 region has the DNA TGTGCCACCAGTGATCCCGGGACAGGGACCCGGGAGCTGTTTTTT. The encoded protein is CATSDPGTGTRELFF.

The chain couples TRBV10-2 to TRBJ2-5; D possibly corresponds to TRBD2 (5 bases). Germline values: CDR1 WSHSY, CDR2 SAAADI. The CDR3 is made up of 16 amino acids. V was clipped by 0 bases and J by 2 bases, with 13 bases between them. The CDR3 nucleotides are TGCGCCAGCAGTGAGTCTGGAGGAGGTCGGCAAGAGACCCAGTACTTC. Protein product: CASSESGGGRQETQYF.

The J gene is TRBJ1-5, the V gene TRBV6-4, with 9 bases identical to TRBD1. The CDR3 spans 15 residues. After removal of 6 bases from V and 7 bases from J, the junction contained 10 bases not matched to a gene. Germline V gene data show CDR1 as MRHNA and CDR2 as SNTAGT. The CDR3 DNA sequence: TGTGCCAGCAGGGACCTGGACAGGGGAGGGCAGCCCCAGCATTTT. Amino acid sequence: CASRDLDRGGQPQHF.

The chain carries TRBV5-4 and TRBJ2-1, with TRBD2 as a possible D gene (6 bases). The germline V and J ends were trimmed by 1 base and 2 bases, with 16 bases remaining between them. Germline CDR1 reads SGHNT; CDR2 reads YYREEE (reference sequence). The CDR3 is made up of 17 amino acids. In DNA, the CDR3 is TGTGCCAGCAGCTTGATGGGGGAGGTCCCCCCCTACAATGAGCAGTTCTTC. This encodes CASSLMGEVPPYNEQFF.

The chain joins TRBV25-1 to TRBJ2-1; D perhaps matches TRBD1 (5 bases). Germline lookup yields CDR1 MGHDK and CDR2 SYGVNS. Trimming removed 4 bases at V and 8 bases at J, with 24 bases between. This CDR3 has 17 residues. CDR3 DNA sequence: TGTGCCAGCAGTGGCCCCTTAGGACACAGTATTTTCGATGAGCAGTTCTTC. Protein sequence: CASSGPLGHSIFDEQFF.

This sequence joins TRBV9 and TRBJ2-1; 12 bases fit TRBD2. The CDR3 contains 15 residues. J was trimmed by 5 bases and V by 4 bases; bases with no gene match: 4. Germline-derived CDR1 and CDR2 are SGDLS and YYNGEE. The CDR3 region is CASSPRTSGDNEQFF. The CDR3 DNA reads as TGTGCCAGCAGCCCTCGGACTAGCGGGGACAATGAGCAGTTCTTC. Full variable domain (missing parts from reference TRBV9 and TRBJ2-1): DSGVTQTPKHLITATGQRVTLRCSPRSGDLSVYWYQQSLDQGLQFLIQYYNGEERAKGNILERFSAQQFPDLHSELNLSSLELGDSALYFCASSPRTSGDNEQFFGPGTRLTVL.

The chain couples TRBV3-1 to TRBJ2-1; 10 bases are a match to TRBD2. V lost 4 bases and J lost 5; bases outside the gene matches: 5. The CDR3 is 15 residues long. In germline, CDR1 is LGHDT, CDR2 YNNKEL (reference sequence). CDR3 coding DNA: TGTGCCAGCAGCCTCCCGGGACTAGCGAACAATGAGCAGTTCTTC. Translating gives CASSLPGLANNEQFF.